This paragraph reports one T cell receptor (beta chain). Assay used: immunoSEQ multiplex PCR; TCRdb lists only in-frame clones, some missing. There are more than 95,000 clones in the sample; approximately 84% occur only once, and 7.5% lies in the top ten. This record comes from a study of blood T cell repertoires in COVID-19. Study at large: The analysed material was cDNA or gDNA that came from T cells, B-cell-depleted T cells, or PBMCs.

Trimming pared 2 bases from V and 1 base from J, leaving 11 bases between. Looked up from germline, CDR1 is MNHNY and CDR2 is SVGAGI (reference sequence). The CDR3 is 15 amino acids. The specimen sequenced was peripheral blood. This rearrangement joins TRBV6-6 to TRBJ1-2; maybe TRBD1 (5 bases). The sequence came from a man between 65 and 85 years old with active or convalescent COVID-19. The CDR3 DNA is TGTGCCAGCAGTTACGCAGCAGGGCGTAACTATGGCTACACCTTC. It is translated as CASSYAAGRNYGYTF.